Included here is one TCR beta chain sequence, with context. Its cognate antigen is unknown. One junction end disagrees with the germline gene, perhaps due to a read error. Repertoires were generated with immunoSEQ multiplex PCR, while TCRdb's copy carries only in-frame clones and drops some. Here the sample spans roughly 140,000 clones, around 91% being singletons. This sample stems from a study of T cell responses to AZD1222 COVID-19 vaccine. Study results and limitations: Only after the peak T cell response were repertoires sampled. Reports say nearly half of spike-specific TCRs go after unmutated variant regions. Clonal diversity was possibly underestimated; the donors were predominantly white British and more often female.

The sample consisted of peripheral blood, taken on day 0 of AZD1222 vaccination. The receptor was derived from an adult in good health.

DNA of the CDR3: TGTGCCACCAGTGATTTGCACTGCGAGGGCATGGGGCACCGGGGAGCTGTTTTT. Protein sequence: CATSDLHCEGMGHRGAVF. The gene calls are TRBV24-1 and TRBJ2-2, with D perhaps TRBD1 or TRBD2 (5 bases each). The CDR3 is 18 residues long. Germline-derived CDR1 and CDR2 are KGHDR and SFDVKD.